Included here is one T cell receptor (beta chain) sequence, with context. Its antigen is currently unknown. This record comes from a study of T cell responses to AZD1222 COVID-19 vaccine. Whole-study findings and limits: Repertoires were obtained solely post-peak T cell response. Most donors were white British, females outnumbered males, and clonal diversity was possibly underestimated. Nearly half of the spike-specific TCRs reportedly recognize variant regions that carry no mutations.

The V segment lost 8 bases and the J segment 0 bases; nucleotides outside the gene matches: 8. Germline V gene lookup returns CDR1 LNHDA and CDR2 SQIVND (reference sequence). This CDR3 spans 15 amino acids. The protocol was immunoSEQ multiplex PCR, while the TCRdb copy is restricted to in-frame clones and leaves out a portion. The data contain more than 65,000 clones, around 78% of them singletons. The clonotype comes from an adult who received the AZD1222 COVID-19 vaccine. Sequences were derived from peripheral blood, sampled 28 days after the second AZD1222 dose. This rearrangement joins TRBV19 to TRBJ2-5, with 8 nucleotides matching TRBD1. CDR3 loop: CASEPTGVYQETQYF. CDR3 DNA: TGTGCCAGTGAGCCGACAGGGGTCTACCAAGAGACCCAGTACTTC.